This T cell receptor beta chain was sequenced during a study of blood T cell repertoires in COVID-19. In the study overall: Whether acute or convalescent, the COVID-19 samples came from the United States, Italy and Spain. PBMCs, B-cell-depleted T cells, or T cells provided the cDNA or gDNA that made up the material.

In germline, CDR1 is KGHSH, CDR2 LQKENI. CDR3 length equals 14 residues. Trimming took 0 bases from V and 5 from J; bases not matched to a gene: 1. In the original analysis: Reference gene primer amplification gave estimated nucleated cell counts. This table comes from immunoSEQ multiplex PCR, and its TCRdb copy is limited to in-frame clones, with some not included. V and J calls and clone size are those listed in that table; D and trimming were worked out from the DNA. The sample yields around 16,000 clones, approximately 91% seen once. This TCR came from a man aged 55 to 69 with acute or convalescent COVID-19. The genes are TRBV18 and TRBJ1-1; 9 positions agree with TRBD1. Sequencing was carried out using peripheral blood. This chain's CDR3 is CASSPPTGGTEAFF. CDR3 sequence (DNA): TGTGCCAGCTCACCACCGACAGGGGGAACTGAAGCTTTCTTT.